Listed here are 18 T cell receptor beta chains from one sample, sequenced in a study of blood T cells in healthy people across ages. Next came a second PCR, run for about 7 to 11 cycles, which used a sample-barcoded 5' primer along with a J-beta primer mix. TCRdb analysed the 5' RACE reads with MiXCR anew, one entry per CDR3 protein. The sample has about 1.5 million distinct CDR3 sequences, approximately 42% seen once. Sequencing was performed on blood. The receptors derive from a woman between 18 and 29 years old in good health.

CDR3 loop: CASSGGLAGVIAAGELFF. The CDR3 region has the DNA TGTGCCAGCAGCGGAGGGCTAGCGGGAGTTATTGCGGCCGGGGAGCTGTTTTTT. The chain has TRBV14 and TRBJ2-2, with 10 bases fitting TRBD2. Germline CDR1 and CDR2: SGHDN and FVKESK. J gave up 6 bases and V 5 bases, and 15 bases lay outside the gene matches. This CDR3 is 18 amino acids long. Filled out from reference TRBV14 and TRBJ2-2, the complete variable domain reads EAGVTQFPSHSVIEKGQTVTLRCDPISGHDNLYWYRRVMGKEIKFLLHFVKESKQDESGMPNNRFLAERTGGTYSTLKVQPAELEDSGVYFCASSGGLAGVIAAGELFFGEGSRLTVL.

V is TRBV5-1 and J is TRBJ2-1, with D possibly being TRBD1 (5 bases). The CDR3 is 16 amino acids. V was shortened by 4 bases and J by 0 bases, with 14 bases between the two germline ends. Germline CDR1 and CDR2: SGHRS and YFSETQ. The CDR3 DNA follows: TGCGCCAGCAGCCTGAACCAGGGTAGCTCCTACAATGAGCAGTTCTTC. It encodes CASSLNQGSSYNEQFF.

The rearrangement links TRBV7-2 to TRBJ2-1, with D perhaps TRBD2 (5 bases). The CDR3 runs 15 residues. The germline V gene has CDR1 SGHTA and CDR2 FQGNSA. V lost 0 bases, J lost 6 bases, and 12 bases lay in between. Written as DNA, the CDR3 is TGTGCCAGCAGCTTAGCCCCCGGGGAAGGCAATGAGCAGTTCTTC. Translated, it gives CASSLAPGEGNEQFF. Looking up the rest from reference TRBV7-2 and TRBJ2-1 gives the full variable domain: GAGVSQSPSNKVTEKGKDVELRCDPISGHTALYWYRQSLGQGLEFLIYFQGNSAPDKSGLPSDRFSAERTGGSVSTLTIQRTQQEDSAVYLCASSLAPGEGNEQFFGPGTRLTVL.

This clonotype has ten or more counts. In DNA, the CDR3 is TGTGCCAGCAGCTTGGGAGGACAGGGGATAGATACGCAGTATTTT. Its protein product is CASSLGGQGIDTQYF. This sequence joins TRBV5-6 and TRBJ2-3; TRBD1 agrees at 9 bases. J gave up 5 bases and V 0 bases, and 4 bases lay outside the gene matches. In germline, CDR1 is SGHDT, CDR2 YYEEEE. The CDR3 runs 15 residues.

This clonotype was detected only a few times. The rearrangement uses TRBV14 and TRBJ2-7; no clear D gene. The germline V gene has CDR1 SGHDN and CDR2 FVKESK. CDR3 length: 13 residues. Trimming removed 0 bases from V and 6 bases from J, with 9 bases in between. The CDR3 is CASSQDWSSEQYF. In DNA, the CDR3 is TGTGCCAGCAGCCAAGATTGGAGTTCCGAGCAGTACTTC.

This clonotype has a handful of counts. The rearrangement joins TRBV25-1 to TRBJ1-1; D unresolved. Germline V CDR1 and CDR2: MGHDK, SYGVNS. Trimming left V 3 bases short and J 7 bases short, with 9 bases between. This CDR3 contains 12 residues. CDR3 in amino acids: CASSDYFGEAFF. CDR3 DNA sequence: TGTGCCAGCAGTGACTACTTTGGTGAAGCTTTCTTT.

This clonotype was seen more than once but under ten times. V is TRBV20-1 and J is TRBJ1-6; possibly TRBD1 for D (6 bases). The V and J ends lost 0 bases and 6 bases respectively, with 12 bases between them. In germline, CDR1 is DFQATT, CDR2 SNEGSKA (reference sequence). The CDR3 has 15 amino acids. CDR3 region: CSARDPGEGNSPLHF. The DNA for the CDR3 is TGCAGTGCTAGAGATCCAGGGGAAGGTAATTCACCCCTCCACTTT.

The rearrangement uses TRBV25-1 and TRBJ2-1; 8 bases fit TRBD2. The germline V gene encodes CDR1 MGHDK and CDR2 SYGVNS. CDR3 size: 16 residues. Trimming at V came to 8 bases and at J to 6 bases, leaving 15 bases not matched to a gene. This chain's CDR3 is CASGILLADSCNEQFF. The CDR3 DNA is TGTGCCAGCGGAATTCTACTAGCGGACTCTTGCAATGAGCAGTTCTTC. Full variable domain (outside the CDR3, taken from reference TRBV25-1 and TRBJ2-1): EADIYQTPRYLVIGTGKKITLECSQTMGHDKMYWYQQDPGMELHLIHYSYGVNSTEKGDLSSESTVSRIRTEHFPLTLESARPSHTSQYLCASGILLADSCNEQFFGPGTRLTVL.

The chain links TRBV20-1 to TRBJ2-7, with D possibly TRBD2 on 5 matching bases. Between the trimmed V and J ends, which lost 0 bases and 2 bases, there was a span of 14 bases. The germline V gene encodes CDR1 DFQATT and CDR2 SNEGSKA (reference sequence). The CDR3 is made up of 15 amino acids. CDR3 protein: CSARDAASLTYEQYF. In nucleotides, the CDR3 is TGCAGTGCTAGAGATGCGGCTAGCTTAACCTACGAGCAGTACTTC.

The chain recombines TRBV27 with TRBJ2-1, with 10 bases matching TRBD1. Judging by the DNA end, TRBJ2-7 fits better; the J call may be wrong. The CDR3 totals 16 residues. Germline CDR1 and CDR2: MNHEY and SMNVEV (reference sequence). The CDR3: CASKALDRGSYNEQYF. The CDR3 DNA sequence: TGTGCCAGCAAGGCCCTGGACAGGGGGTCCTACAATGAGCAGTACTTC.

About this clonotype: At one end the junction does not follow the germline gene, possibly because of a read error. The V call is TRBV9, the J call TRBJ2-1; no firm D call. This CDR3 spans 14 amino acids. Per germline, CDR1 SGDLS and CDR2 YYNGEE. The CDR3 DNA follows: TGTGCCGGCAGCGTAGGAACGAACTACAATGAGCAGTTCTTC. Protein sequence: CAGSVGTNYNEQFF.

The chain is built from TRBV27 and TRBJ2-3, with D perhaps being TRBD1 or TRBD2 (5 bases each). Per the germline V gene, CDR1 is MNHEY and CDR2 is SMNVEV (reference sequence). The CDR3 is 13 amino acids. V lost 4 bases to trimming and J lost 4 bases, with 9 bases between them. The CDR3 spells CASSWGLADTQYF. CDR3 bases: TGTGCCAGCAGTTGGGGGTTGGCAGATACGCAGTATTTT.

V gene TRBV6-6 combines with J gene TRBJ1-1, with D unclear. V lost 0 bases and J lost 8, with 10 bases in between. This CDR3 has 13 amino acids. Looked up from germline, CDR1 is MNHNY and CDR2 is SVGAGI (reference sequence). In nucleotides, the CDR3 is TGTGCCAGCAGTTACTCTTGGGGAGGGGAAGCTTTCTTT. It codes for CASSYSWGGEAFF.

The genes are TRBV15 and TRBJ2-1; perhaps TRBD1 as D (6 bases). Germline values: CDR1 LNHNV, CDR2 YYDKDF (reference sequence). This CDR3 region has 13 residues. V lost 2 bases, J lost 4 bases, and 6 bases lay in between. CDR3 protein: CATSRQGYNEQFF. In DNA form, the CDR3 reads TGTGCCACCAGCAGACAGGGGTACAATGAGCAGTTCTTC.

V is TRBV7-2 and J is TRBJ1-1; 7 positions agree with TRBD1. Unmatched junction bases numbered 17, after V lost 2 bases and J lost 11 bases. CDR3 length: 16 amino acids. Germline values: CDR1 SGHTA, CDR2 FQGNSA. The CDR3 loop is CASSLTGGPGGRTAFF. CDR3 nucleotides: TGTGCCAGCAGCTTAACGGGGGGGCCAGGGGGAAGGACGGCTTTCTTT.

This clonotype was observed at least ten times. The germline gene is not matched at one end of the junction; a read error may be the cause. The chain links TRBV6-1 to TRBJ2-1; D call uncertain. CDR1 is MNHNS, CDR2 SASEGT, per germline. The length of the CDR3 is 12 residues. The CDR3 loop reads CASSEDYNEQFF. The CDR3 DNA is TGTGCCAGCAGCGAAGACTACAATGAGCAGTTCTTC.

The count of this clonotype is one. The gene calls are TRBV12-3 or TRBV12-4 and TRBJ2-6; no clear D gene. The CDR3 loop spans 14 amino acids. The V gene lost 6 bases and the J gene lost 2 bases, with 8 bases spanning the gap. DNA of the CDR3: TGTGCCAGCAGCCACCCCCCTGGGGCCAACGTCCTGACTTTC. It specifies CASSHPPGANVLTF.

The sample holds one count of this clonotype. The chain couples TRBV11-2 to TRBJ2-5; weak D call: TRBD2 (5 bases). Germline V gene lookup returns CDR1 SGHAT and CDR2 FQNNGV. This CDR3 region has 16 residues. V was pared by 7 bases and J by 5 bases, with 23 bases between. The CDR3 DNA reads TGTGCCAGCAAACTTGGATATGCGGCTACGGGGGAGACCCAGTACTTC. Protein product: CASKLGYAATGETQYF.